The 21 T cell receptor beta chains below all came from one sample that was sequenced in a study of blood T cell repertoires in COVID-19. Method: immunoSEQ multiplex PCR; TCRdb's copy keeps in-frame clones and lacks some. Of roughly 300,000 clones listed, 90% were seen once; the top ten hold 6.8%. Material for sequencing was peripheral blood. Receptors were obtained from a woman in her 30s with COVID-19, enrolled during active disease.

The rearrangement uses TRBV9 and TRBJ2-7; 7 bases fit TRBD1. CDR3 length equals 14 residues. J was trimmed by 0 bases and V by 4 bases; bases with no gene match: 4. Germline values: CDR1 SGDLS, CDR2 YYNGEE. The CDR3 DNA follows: TGTGCCAGCAGCCCCCGGGACAGCTCCTACGAGCAGTACTTC. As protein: CASSPRDSSYEQYF.

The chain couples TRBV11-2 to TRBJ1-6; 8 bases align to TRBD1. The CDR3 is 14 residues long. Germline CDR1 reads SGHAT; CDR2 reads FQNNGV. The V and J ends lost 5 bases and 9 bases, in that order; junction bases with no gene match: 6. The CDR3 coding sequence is TGTGCCAGCAGCCCGACAGGGGCGGGTTCACCCCTCCACTTT. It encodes CASSPTGAGSPLHF.

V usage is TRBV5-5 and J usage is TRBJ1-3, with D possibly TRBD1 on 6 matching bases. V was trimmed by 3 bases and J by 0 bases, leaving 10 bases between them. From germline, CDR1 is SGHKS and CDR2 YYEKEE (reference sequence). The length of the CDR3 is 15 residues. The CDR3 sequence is CASSWGGSSGNTIYF. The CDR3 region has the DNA TGTGCCAGCAGCTGGGGGGGCTCCTCTGGAAACACCATATATTTT.

The CDR3 here is CASSNRGRPYEQYF. The CDR3 DNA is TGTGCCAGCAGCAACAGGGGGCGCCCCTACGAGCAGTACTTC. The V and J genes are TRBV28 and TRBJ2-7; 9 nucleotides line up with TRBD1. Per the germline V gene, CDR1 is MDHEN and CDR2 is SYDVKM. V gave up 6 bases and J gave up 2 bases; unmatched junction bases: 5. The CDR3 totals 14 residues.

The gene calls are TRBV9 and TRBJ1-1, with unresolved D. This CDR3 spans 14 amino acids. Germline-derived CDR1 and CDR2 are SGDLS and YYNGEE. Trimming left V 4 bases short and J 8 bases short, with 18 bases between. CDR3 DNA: TGTGCCAGCAGCCCCCCCCGAGACATCGCGGAAGCTTTCTTT. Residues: CASSPPRDIAEAFF.

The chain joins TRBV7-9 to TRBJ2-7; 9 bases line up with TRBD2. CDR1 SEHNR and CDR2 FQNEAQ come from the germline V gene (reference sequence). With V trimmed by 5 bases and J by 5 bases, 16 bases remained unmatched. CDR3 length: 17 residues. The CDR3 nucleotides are TGTGCCAGCAGCACCCGAGGAGGACTAGCGCGAACCCACGAGCAGTACTTC. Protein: CASSTRGGLARTHEQYF. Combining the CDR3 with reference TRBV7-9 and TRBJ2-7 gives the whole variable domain DTGVSQNPRHKITKRGQNVTFRCDPISEHNRLYWYRQTLGQGPEFLTYFQNEAQLEKSRLLSDRFSAERPKGSFSTLEIQRTEQGDSAMYLCASSTRGGLARTHEQYFGPGTRLTVT.

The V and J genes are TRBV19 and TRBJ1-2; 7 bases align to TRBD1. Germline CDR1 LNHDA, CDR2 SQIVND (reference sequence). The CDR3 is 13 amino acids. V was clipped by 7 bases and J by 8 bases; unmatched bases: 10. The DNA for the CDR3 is TGTGCCAGTAATTCCGGGACAGCGGACGGCTACACCTTC. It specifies CASNSGTADGYTF.

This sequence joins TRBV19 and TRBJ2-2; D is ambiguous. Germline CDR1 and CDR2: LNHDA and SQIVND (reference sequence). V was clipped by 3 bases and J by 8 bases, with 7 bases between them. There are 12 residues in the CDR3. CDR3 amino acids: CASSILSGELFF. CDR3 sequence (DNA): TGTGCCAGTAGTATTCTTTCGGGGGAGCTGTTTTTT.

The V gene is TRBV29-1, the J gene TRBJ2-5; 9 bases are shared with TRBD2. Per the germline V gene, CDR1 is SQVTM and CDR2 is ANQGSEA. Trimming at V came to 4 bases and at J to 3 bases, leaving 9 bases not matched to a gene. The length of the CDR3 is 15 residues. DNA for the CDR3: TGCAGCGTTGGGGTAGCGGGAGTTTGGGAAGAGACCCAGTACTTC. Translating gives CSVGVAGVWEETQYF.

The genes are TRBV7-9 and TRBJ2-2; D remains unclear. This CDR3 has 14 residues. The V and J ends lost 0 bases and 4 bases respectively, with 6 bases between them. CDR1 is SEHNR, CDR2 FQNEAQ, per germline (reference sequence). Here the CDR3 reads CASSLAAVTGELFF. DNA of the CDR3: TGTGCCAGCAGCTTAGCGGCAGTCACCGGGGAGCTGTTTTTT.

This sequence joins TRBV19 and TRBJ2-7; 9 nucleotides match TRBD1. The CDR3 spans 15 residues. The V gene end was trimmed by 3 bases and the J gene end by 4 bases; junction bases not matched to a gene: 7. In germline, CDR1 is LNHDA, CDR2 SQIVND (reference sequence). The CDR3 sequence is CASSIATGGVYEQYF. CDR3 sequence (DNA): TGTGCCAGTAGTATCGCTACAGGGGGCGTTTACGAGCAGTACTTC.

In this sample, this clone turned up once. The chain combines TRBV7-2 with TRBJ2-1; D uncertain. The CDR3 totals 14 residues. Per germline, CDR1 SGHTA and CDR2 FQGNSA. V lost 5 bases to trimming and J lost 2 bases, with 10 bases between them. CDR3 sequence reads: CASSPRQPYNEQFF. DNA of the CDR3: TGTGCCAGCAGCCCCCGACAACCCTACAATGAGCAGTTCTTC.

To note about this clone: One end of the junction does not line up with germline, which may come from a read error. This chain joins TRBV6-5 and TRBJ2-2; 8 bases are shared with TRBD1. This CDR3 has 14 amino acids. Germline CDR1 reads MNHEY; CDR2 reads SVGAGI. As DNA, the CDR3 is TGTGCCAGCAATTACAGGGGGTACACCGGGGAGCTGTTTTTT. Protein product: CASNYRGYTGELFF.

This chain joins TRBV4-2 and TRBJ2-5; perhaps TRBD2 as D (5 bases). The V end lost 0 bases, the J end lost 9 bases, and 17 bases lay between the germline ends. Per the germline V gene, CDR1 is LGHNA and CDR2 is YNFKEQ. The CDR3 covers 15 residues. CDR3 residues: CASSQDGLTERSQYF. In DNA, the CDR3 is TGTGCCAGCAGCCAAGATGGACTGACTGAAAGGTCCCAGTACTTC.

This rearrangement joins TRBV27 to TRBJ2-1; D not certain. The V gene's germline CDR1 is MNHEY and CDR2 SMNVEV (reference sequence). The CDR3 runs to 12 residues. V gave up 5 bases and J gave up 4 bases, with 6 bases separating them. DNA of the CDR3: TGTGCCAGCAGTCCCTCGTACAATGAGCAGTTCTTC. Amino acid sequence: CASSPSYNEQFF.

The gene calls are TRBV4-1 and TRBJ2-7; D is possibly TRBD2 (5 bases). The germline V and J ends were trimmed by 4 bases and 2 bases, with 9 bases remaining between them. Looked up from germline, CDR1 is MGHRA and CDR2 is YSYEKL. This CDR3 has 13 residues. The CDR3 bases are TGCGCCAGCAGCCCGGACTTGACCTACGAGCAGTACTTC. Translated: CASSPDLTYEQYF.

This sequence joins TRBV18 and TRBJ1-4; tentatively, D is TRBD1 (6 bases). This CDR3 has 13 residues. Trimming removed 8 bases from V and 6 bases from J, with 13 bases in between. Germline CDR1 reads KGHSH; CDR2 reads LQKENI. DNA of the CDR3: TGTGCCAGCCGCGGGGGGCAATATGAAAAACTGTTTTTT. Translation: CASRGGQYEKLFF.

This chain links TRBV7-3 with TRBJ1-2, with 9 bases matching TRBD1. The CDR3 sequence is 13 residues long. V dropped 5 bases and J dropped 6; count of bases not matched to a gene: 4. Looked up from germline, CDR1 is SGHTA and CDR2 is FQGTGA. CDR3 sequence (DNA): TGTGCCAGCAGCCTCGGGACAGGGAATGGCTACACCTTC. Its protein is CASSLGTGNGYTF.

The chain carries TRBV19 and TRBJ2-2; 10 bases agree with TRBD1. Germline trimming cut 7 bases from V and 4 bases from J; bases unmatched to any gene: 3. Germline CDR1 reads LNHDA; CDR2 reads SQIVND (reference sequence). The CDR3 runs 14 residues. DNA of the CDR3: TGTGCCAGTATCGACAGGGGGCTCACCGGGGAGCTGTTTTTT. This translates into CASIDRGLTGELFF.

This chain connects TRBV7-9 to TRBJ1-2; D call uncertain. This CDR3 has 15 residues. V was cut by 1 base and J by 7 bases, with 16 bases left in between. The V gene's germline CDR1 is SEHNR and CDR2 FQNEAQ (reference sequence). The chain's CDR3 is CASSLGVTGESGYTF. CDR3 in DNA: TGTGCCAGCAGCTTAGGGGTGACCGGAGAGAGTGGCTACACCTTC.

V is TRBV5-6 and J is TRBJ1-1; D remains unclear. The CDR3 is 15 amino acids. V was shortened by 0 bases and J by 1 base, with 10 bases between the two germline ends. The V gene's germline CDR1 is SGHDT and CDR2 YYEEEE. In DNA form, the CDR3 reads TGTGCCAGCAGCTTGGGGCGGGGAGGGAACACTGAAGCTTTCTTT. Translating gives CASSLGRGGNTEAFF. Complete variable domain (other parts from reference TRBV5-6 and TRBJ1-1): DAGVTQSPTHLIKTRGQQVTLRCSPKSGHDTVSWYQQALGQGPQFIFQYYEEEERQRGNFPDRFSGHQFPNYSSELNVNALLLGDSALYLCASSLGRGGNTEAFFGQGTRLTVV.